A selection of T cell receptor beta chains follows, all from one sample in a study of T cells after yellow fever vaccination. TCRdb re-called the 5' RACE reads through MiXCR, storing one row per CDR3 protein. The sample holds 200,000 to 300,000 distinct CDR3 sequences, 3.6% seen once. Here the sequenced sample was PBMCs, taken 15 days after the yellow fever booster vaccination. These receptors were obtained from a young man who received the YFV17D yellow fever vaccine. CDR3s include the opening cysteine and the closing phenylalanine or tryptophan. A D gene is named only where the DNA matches it firmly. The listing skips clone size in some rows; elsewhere it reads once, few, many or a size class.

CDR3aa | CDR3nt | abundance | j_gene | v_gene | d_gene
CASSQGPMQETQYF | TGTGCCAGCAGCCAGGGACCGATGCAAGAGACCCAGTACTTC | many | TRBJ2-5 | TRBV5-5 | NA
CASSLEVVGELFF | TGTGCCAGCAGCTTAGAGGTAGTCGGGGAGCTGTTTTTT | many | TRBJ2-2 | TRBV11-2 | NA
CSASFPGDTEAFF | TGCAGTGCTAGTTTCCCTGGGGACACTGAAGCTTTCTTT | many | TRBJ1-1 | TRBV20-1 | NA
CASSSQGYNTGELFF | TGTGCCAGCAGCTCCCAGGGGTACAACACCGGGGAGCTGTTTTTT | NA | TRBJ2-2 | TRBV7-9 | NA
CASSPPYNNSPLHF | TGTGCCAGCAGTCCCCCCTATAATAATTCACCCCTCCACTTT | many | TRBJ1-6 | TRBV12-3/TRBV12-4 | NA
CSAFNNEQFF | TGCAGCGCATTCAACAATGAGCAGTTCTTC | many | TRBJ2-1 | TRBV29-1 | NA
CASSWGRGSGNTIYF | TGTGCCAGCAGCTGGGGACGGGGCTCTGGAAACACCATATATTTT | many | TRBJ1-3 | TRBV6-5 | NA
CASKDSGGAAYNEQFF | TGTGCCAGCAAAGATAGCGGGGGGGCCGCCTACAATGAGCAGTTCTTC | many | TRBJ2-1 | TRBV27 | TRBD2
CASSPQPSNQPQHF | TGTGCCAGCAGCCCTCAACCTAGCAATCAGCCCCAGCATTTT | many | TRBJ1-5 | TRBV5-6 | NA
CASSPETAGETQYF | TGTGCCAGCTCACCAGAGACAGCTGGAGAGACCCAGTACTTC | many | TRBJ2-5 | TRBV18 | NA
CASSLAPTVYGYTF | TGCGCCAGCAGCTTGGCTCCGACAGTCTATGGCTACACCTTC | many | TRBJ1-2 | TRBV5-1 | NA
CATSGRQRNTEAFF | TGTGCCACCAGCGGACGACAGAGAAACACTGAAGCTTTCTTT | many | TRBJ1-1 | TRBV15 | NA
CASRLSMQNTEAFF | TGTGCCAGCAGGCTTTCTATGCAGAACACTGAAGCTTTCTTT | many | TRBJ1-1 | TRBV6-5 | NA
CASSLGGTTEGTQYF | TGTGCCAGCAGCTTGGGAGGGACAACTGAGGGTACGCAGTATTTT | many | TRBJ2-3 | TRBV7-2 | NA
CASSPLGLAPTDTQYF | TGTGCCAGCAGCCCCCTAGGACTAGCGCCCACAGATACGCAGTATTTT | many | TRBJ2-3 | TRBV12-3/TRBV12-4 | TRBD2
CASSLGQGIAIF | TGCGCCAGCAGCTTGGGACAGGGCATAGCTATCTTC | many | TRBJ2-7 | TRBV5-1 | TRBD1
CASSFRASSIDTQYF | TGTGCCAGCAGCTTCAGGGCTAGTAGTATAGATACGCAGTATTTT | many | TRBJ2-3 | TRBV7-2 | NA
CATSDPPGTGGIQETQYF | TGTGCCACCAGTGACCCGCCGGGGACAGGGGGGATTCAAGAGACCCAGTACTTC | many | TRBJ2-5 | TRBV24-1 | TRBD1
CASSPPGLWSTEAFF | TGTGCCAGCAGTCCTCCGGGACTTTGGAGTACTGAAGCTTTCTTT | many | TRBJ1-1 | TRBV6-2/TRBV6-3 | NA
CASSQVVVPGELFF | TGCGCCAGCAGCCAAGTCGTAGTACCCGGGGAGCTGTTTTTT | many | TRBJ2-2 | TRBV4-1 | NA
CASSFQGGRGQPQHF | TGTGCCAGCAGCTTCCAGGGAGGTCGGGGTCAGCCCCAGCATTTT | many | TRBJ1-5 | TRBV7-2 | NA
CSALHPTSGNTIYF | TGCAGTGCTCTACACCCGACCTCTGGAAACACCATATATTTT | many | TRBJ1-3 | TRBV20-1 | NA
CASSLSQGLNTEAFF | TGTGCCAGCAGTTTGTCACAGGGGTTGAACACTGAAGCTTTCTTT | many | TRBJ1-1 | TRBV12-3/TRBV12-4 | TRBD1
CASSPGQGAADTQYF | TGTGCCAGCAGCCCGGGACAGGGGGCGGCAGATACGCAGTATTTT | many | TRBJ2-3 | TRBV7-2 | TRBD1
CASSVTGWPGDEQFF | TGTGCCAGCTCGGTGACAGGGTGGCCCGGAGATGAGCAGTTCTTC | many | TRBJ2-1 | TRBV5-5 | TRBD1
CASARPPRAKGPDTQYF | TGTGCCAGCGCCCGGCCCCCACGGGCTAAGGGGCCAGATACGCAGTATTTT | many | TRBJ2-3 | TRBV27 | NA
CASSLSATDTQYF | TGTGCCAGCAGCCTGTCTGCGACAGATACGCAGTATTTT | many | TRBJ2-3 | TRBV12-3/TRBV12-4 | NA
CASSQLGGLGGYTF | TGTGCCAGCAGCCAATTAGGGGGTTTAGGTGGCTACACCTTC | NA | TRBJ1-2 | TRBV14 | NA
CASSLAQGQHNEQFF | TGTGCCAGCAGTTTAGCGCAGGGACAGCACAATGAGCAGTTCTTC | many | TRBJ2-1 | TRBV12-3/TRBV12-4 | TRBD1
CASSLSGGLSYEQYF | TGTGCCAGCAGCCTTAGCGGGGGGCTCTCCTACGAGCAGTACTTC | many | TRBJ2-7 | TRBV7-2 | TRBD2
CASSEDPYEQYF | TGCGCCAGCAGTGAAGACCCCTACGAGCAGTACTTC | NA | TRBJ2-7 | TRBV10-2 | NA
CASSPQAVSSGNTIYF | TGTGCCAGCAGCCCCCAAGCGGTGAGCTCTGGAAACACCATATATTTT | many | TRBJ1-3 | TRBV5-6 | NA